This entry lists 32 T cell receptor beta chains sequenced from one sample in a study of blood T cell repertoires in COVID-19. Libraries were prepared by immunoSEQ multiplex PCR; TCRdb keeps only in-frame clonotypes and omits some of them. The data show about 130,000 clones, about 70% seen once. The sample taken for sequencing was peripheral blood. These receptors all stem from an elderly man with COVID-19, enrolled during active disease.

The chain's CDR3 is CASSAGTTHYNEQFF. The CDR3 DNA sequence: TGTGCCAGTAGTGCTGGGACAACCCATTACAATGAGCAGTTCTTC. This chain joins TRBV19 and TRBJ2-1, with D maybe TRBD1 (6 bases). V was trimmed by 5 bases and J by 4 bases, leaving 15 bases between them. CDR3 length: 15 residues. Germline CDR1 and CDR2: LNHDA and SQIVND (reference sequence).

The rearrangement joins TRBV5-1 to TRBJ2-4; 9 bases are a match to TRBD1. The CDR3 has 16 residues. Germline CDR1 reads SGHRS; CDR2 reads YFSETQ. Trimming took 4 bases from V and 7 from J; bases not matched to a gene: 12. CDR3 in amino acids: CASSPGQGKYRNIQYF. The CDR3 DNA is TGCGCCAGCAGCCCGGGACAGGGCAAGTATAGGAACATTCAGTACTTC. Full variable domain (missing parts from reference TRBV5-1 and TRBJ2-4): KAGVTQTPRYLIKTRGQQVTLSCSPISGHRSVSWYQQTPGQGLQFLFEYFSETQRNKGNFPGRFSGRQFSNSRSEMNVSTLELGDSALYLCASSPGQGKYRNIQYFGAGTRLSVL.

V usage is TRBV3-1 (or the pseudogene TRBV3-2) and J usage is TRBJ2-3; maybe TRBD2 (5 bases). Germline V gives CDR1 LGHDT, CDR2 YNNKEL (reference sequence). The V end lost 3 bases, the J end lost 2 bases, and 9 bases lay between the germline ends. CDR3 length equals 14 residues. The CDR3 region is CASSQGEVTDTQYF. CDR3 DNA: TGTGCCAGCAGCCAGGGAGAGGTCACAGATACGCAGTATTTT.

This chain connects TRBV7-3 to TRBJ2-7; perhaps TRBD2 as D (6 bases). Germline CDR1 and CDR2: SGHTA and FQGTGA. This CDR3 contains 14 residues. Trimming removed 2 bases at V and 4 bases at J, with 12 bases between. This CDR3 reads CASSLAHGSYEQYF. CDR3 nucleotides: TGTGCCAGCAGCTTAGCCCACGGGAGTTACGAGCAGTACTTC.

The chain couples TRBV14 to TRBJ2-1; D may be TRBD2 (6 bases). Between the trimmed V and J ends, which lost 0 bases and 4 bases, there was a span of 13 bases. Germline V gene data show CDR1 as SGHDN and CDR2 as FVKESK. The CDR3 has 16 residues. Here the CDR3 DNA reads TGTGCCAGCAGCCAAGATTACAACCTAGCGTACAATGAGCAGTTCTTC. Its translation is CASSQDYNLAYNEQFF.

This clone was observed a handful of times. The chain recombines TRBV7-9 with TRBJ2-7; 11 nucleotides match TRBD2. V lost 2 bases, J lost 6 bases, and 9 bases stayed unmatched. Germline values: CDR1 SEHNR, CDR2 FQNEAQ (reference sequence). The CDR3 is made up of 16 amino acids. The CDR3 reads CASSLTIAGGFGEQYF. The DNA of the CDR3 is TGTGCCAGCAGCTTAACAATAGCGGGAGGGTTCGGCGAGCAGTACTTC. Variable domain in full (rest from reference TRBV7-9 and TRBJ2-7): DTGVSQNPRHKITKRGQNVTFRCDPISEHNRLYWYRQTLGQGPEFLTYFQNEAQLEKSRLLSDRFSAERPKGSFSTLEIQRTEQGDSAMYLCASSLTIAGGFGEQYFGPGTRLTVT.

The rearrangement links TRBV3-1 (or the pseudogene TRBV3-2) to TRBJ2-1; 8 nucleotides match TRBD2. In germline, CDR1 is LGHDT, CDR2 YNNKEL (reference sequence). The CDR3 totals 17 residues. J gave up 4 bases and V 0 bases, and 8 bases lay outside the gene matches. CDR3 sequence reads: CASSQDAASGPYNEQFF. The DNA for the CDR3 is TGTGCCAGCAGCCAAGACGCGGCTAGCGGGCCTTACAATGAGCAGTTCTTC.

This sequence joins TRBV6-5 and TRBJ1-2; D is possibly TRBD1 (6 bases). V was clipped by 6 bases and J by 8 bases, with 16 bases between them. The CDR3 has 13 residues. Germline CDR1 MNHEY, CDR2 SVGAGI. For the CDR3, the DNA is TGTGCCAGCAGCCGTACGGGACAAGGGGGCTACACCTTC. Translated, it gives CASSRTGQGGYTF.

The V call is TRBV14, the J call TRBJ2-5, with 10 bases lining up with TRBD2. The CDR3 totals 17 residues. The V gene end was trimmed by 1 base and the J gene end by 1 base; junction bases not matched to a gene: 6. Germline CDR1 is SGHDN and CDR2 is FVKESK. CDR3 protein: CASSQARGLAVQETQYF. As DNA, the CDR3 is TGTGCCAGCAGCCAAGCTAGAGGACTAGCGGTCCAAGAGACCCAGTACTTC. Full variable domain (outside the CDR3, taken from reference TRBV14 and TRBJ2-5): EAGVTQFPSHSVIEKGQTVTLRCDPISGHDNLYWYRRVMGKEIKFLLHFVKESKQDESGMPNNRFLAERTGGTYSTLKVQPAELEDSGVYFCASSQARGLAVQETQYFGPGTRLLVL.

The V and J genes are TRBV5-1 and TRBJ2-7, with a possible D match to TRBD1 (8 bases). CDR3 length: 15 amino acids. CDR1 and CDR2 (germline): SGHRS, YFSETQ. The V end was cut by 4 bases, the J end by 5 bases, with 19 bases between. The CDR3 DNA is TGCGCCAGCAGCCTCCAACAGGGGGGGATCGACGAGCAGTACTTC. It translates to CASSLQQGGIDEQYF.

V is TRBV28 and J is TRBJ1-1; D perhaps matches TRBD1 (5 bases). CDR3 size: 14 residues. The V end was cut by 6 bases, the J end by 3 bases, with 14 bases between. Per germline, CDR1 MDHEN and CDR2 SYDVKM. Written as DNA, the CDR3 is TGTGCCAGCAGCCTCCCCACAGGCCACACTGAAGCTTTCTTT. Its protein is CASSLPTGHTEAFF.

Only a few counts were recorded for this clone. DNA of the CDR3: TGCGCCAGCGCCAGGGGGCAGGCTGGCTACACCTTC. Protein: CASARGQAGYTF. The chain uses TRBV23-1 and TRBJ1-2; 8 nucleotides agree with TRBD1. TRBV23-1 is an ORF; its function is uncertain. The CDR3 contains 12 residues. Germline trimming cut 8 bases from V and 7 bases from J; bases unmatched to any gene: 6.

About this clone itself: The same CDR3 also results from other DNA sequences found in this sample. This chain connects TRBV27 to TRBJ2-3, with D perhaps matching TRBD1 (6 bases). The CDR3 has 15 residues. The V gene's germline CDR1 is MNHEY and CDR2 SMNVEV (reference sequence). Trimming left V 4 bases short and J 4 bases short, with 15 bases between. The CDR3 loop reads CASSSPPSGADTQYF. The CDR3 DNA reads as TGTGCCAGCAGTTCACCACCGTCAGGGGCAGATACGCAGTATTTT.

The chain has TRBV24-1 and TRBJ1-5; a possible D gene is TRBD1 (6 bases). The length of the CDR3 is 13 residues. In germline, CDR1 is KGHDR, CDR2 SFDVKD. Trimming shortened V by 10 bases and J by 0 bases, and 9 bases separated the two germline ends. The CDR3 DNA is TGTGCCACGCAGGGGTATAGCAATCAGCCCCAGCATTTT. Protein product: CATQGYSNQPQHF.

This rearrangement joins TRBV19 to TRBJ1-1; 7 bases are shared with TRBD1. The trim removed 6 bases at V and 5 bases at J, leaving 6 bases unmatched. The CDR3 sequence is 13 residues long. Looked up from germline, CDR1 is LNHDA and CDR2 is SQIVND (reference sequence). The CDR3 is CASRPGGDTEAFF. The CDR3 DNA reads TGTGCCAGTAGGCCAGGGGGTGATACTGAAGCTTTCTTT.

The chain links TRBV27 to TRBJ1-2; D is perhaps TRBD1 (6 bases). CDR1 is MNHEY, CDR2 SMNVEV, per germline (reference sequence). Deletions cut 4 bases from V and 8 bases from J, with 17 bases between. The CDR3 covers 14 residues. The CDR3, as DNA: TGTGCCAGCAGTTCGCGCTCTTCAGGGGTGGGCTACACCTTC. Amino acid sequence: CASSSRSSGVGYTF.

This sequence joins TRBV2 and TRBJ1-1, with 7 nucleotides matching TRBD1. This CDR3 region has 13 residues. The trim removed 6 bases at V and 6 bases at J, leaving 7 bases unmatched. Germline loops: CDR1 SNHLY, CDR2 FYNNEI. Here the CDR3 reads CASSSDRFSEAFF. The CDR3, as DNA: TGTGCCAGCAGCTCGGACAGGTTCTCTGAAGCTTTCTTT.

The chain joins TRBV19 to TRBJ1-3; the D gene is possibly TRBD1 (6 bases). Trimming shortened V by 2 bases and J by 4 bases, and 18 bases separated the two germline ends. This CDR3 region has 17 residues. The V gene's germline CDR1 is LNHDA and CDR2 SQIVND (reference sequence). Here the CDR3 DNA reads TGTGCCAGTAGTATAAAGTCGGACAGTCTTACCGGAAACACCATATATTTT. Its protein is CASSIKSDSLTGNTIYF.

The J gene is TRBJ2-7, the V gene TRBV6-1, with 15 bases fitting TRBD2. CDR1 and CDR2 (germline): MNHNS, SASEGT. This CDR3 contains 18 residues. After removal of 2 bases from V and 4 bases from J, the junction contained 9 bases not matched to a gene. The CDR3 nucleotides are TGTGCCAGCAGTGAAAGGACTAGCGGGAGGGCCCTCGGGTACGAGCAGTACTTC. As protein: CASSERTSGRALGYEQYF.

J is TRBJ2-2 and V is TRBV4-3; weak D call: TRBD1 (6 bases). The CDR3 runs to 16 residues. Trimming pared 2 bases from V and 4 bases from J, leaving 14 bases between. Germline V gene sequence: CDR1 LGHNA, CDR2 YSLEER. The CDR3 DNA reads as TGCGCCAGCAGCCAAACACAGGGATTGGCCACCGGGGAGCTGTTTTTT. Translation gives CASSQTQGLATGELFF.

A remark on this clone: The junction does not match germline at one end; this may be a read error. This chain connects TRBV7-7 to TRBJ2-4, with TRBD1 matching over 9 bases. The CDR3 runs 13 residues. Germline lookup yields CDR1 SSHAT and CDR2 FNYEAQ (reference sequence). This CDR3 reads CASSRTGADIQYF. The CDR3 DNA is TGTGCTAGCAGCCGGACAGGGGCGGACATTCAGTACTTC.

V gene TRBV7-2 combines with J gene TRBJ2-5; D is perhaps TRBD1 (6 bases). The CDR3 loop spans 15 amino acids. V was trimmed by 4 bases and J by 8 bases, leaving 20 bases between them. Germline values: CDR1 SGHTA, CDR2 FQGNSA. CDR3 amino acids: CASSSAGTPGETQYF. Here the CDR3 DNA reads TGTGCCAGCAGCTCCGCCGGGACACCGGGCGAAACCCAGTACTTC.

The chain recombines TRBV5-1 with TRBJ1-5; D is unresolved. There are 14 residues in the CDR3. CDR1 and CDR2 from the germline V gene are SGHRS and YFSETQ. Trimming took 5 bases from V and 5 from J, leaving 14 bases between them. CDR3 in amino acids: CASRPEGGDQPQHF. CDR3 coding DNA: TGCGCCAGCAGGCCTGAGGGTGGGGATCAGCCCCAGCATTTT.

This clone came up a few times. The CDR3: CAWSVLWTLNTEAFF. The CDR3 DNA follows: TGTGCCTGGAGTGTACTCTGGACACTGAACACTGAAGCTTTCTTT. The gene calls are TRBV30 and TRBJ1-1; D may be TRBD1 (5 bases). CDR1 and CDR2 (germline): GTSNPN, SVGIG (reference sequence). With 0 bases removed from V and 0 bases from J, the gap between germline ends came to 11 bases. There are 15 residues in the CDR3.

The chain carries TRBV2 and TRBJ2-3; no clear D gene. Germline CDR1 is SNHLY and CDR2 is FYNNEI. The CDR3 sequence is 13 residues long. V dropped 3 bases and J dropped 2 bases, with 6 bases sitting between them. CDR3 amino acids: CASSERHTDTQYF. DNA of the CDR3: TGTGCCAGCAGTGAGCGGCACACAGATACGCAGTATTTT.

The CDR3 sequence is CASSPVSGTYEQYF. CDR3 nucleotide sequence: TGTGCCAGCTCACCAGTGTCGGGTACCTACGAGCAGTACTTC. The chain is built from TRBV18 and TRBJ2-7, with no clear D. Germline lookup yields CDR1 KGHSH and CDR2 LQKENI. V gave up 2 bases and J gave up 2 bases, with 10 bases separating them. There are 14 residues in the CDR3. Variable domain in full (rest from reference TRBV18 and TRBJ2-7): NAGVMQNPRHLVRRRGQEARLRCSPMKGHSHVYWYRQLPEEGLKFMVYLQKENIIDESGMPKERFSAEFPKEGPSILRIQQVVRGDSAAYFCASSPVSGTYEQYFGPGTRLTVT.

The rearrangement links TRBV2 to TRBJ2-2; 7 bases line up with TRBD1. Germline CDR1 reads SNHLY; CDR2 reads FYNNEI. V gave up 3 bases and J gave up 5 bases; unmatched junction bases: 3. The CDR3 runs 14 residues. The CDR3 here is CASSEGQQTGELFF. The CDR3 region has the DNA TGTGCCAGCAGTGAGGGACAGCAAACCGGGGAGCTGTTTTTT.

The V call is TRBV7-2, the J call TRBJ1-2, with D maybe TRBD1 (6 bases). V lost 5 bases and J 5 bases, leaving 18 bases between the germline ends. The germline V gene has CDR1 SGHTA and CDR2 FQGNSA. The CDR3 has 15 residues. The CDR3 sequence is CASSTSGRGSYGYTF. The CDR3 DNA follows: TGTGCCAGCAGCACTAGCGGCAGGGGCTCATATGGCTACACCTTC. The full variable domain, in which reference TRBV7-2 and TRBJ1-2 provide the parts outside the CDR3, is GAGVSQSPSNKVTEKGKDVELRCDPISGHTALYWYRQSLGQGLEFLIYFQGNSAPDKSGLPSDRFSAERTGGSVSTLTIQRTQQEDSAVYLCASSTSGRGSYGYTFGSGTRLTVV.

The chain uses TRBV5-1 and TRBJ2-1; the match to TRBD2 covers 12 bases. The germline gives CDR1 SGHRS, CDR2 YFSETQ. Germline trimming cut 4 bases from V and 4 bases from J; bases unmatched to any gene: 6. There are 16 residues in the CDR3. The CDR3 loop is CASSESGLAGYNEQFF. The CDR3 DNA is TGCGCCAGCAGCGAATCTGGACTAGCGGGGTACAATGAGCAGTTCTTC.

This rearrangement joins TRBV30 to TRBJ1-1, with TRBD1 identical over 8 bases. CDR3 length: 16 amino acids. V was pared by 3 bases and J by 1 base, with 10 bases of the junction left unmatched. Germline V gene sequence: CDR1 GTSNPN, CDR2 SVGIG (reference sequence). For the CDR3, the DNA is TGTGCCTGGAGGCCTCACTCCGGGACAGGGAACACTGAAGCTTTCTTT. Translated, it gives CAWRPHSGTGNTEAFF.

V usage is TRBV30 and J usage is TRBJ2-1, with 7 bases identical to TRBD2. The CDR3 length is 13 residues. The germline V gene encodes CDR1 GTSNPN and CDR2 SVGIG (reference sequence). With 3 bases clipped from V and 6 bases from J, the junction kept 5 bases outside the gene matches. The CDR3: CAWSGRSLNEQFF. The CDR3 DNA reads TGTGCCTGGAGCGGGAGGTCCCTCAATGAGCAGTTCTTC.

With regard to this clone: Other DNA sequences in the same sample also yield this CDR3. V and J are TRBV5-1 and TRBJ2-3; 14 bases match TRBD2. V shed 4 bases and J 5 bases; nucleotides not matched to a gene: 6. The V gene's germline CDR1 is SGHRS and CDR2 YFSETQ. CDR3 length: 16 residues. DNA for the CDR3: TGCGCCAGCAGCCCTGGGACTAGCGGGAGTATAGATACGCAGTATTTT. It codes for CASSPGTSGSIDTQYF.